This TCR beta chain is from a study of Ad26.COV2.S vaccination and SARS-CoV-2 variants. This CDR3 is built from 15 residues. Germline CDR1 SGHRS, CDR2 YFSETQ. V shed 5 bases, J shed 3 bases, and the junction held 5 bases outside the gene matches. Data came from immunoSEQ multiplex PCR; TCRdb stores just in-frame clones and leaves some out. The table has hundreds of thousands of clones, about 88% seen once. Noted treatment: roughly 20 received Ad26.COV2.S at low or high dose, single or two shots; about 5 received placebo; per-sample allocation not given. Sample collection was performed on day 63 after the first vaccine or placebo injection. Overall study results and limits: Assessments of TCR breadth and depth may have underestimated the total T cell responses. People who got the vaccine had more spike-specific TCR breadth than people who got placebo.

Points on this clone: Its antigen is still unknown. This specimen includes other DNA sequences encoding the same CDR3.

This TCR was sampled from a person between 18 and 65 years old who received the Ad26.COV2.S COVID-19 vaccine or a placebo. This chain uses TRBV5-1 with TRBJ2-1, with TRBD2 matching over 10 bases. The sample consisted of peripheral blood, taken in a trial of Ad26.COV2.S vaccine versus placebo. The CDR3 protein is CASSFGLADYNEQFF. The DNA of the CDR3 is TGCGCCAGCAGTTTCGGACTAGCGGACTACAATGAGCAGTTCTTC.